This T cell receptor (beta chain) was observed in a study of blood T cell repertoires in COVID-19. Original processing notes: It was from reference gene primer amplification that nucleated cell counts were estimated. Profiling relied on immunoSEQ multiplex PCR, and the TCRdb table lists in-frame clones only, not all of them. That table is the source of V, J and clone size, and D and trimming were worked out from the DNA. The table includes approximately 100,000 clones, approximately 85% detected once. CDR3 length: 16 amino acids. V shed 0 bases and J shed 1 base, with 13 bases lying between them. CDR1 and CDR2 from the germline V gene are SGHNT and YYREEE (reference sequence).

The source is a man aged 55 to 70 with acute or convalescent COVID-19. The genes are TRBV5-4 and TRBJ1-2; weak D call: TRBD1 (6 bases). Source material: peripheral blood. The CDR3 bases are TGTGCCAGCAGCTTGGGCAGGGGTATGAATAACTATGGCTACACCTTC. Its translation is CASSLGRGMNNYGYTF. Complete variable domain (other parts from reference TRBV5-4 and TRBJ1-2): ETGVTQSPTHLIKTRGQQVTLRCSSQSGHNTVSWYQQALGQGPQFIFQYYREEENGRGNFPPRFSGLQFPNYSSELNVNALELDDSALYLCASSLGRGMNNYGYTFGSGTRLTVV.